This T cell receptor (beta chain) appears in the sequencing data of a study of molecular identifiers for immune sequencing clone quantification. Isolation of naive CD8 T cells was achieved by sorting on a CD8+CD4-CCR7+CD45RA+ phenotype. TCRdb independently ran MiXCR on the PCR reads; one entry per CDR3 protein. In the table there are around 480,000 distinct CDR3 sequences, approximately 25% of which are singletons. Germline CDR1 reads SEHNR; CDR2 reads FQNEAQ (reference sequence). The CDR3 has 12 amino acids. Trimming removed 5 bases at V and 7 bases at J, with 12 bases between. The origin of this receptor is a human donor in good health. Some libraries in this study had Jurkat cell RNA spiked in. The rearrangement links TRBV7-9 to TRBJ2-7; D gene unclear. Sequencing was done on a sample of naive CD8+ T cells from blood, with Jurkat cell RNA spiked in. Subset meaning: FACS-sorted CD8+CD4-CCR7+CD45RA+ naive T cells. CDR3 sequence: CASSSSLGEQYF. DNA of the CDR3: TGTGCCAGCAGCAGCAGTCTGGGTGAGCAGTACTTC.